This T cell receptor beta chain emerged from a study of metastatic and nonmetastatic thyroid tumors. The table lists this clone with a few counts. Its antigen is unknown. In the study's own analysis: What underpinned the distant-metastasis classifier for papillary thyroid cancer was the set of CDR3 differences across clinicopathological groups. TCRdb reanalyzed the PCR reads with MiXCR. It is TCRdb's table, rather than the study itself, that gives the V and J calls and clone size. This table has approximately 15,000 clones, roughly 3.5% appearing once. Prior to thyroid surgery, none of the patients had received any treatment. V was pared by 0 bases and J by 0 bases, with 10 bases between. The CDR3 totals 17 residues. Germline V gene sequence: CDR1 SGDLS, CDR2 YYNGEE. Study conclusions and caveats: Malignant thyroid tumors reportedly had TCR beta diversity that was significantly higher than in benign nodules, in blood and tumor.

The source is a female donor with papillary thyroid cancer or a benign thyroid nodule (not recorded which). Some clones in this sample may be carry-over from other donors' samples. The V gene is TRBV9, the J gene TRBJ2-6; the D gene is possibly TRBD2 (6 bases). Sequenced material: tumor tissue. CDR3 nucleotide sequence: TGTGCCAGCAGCGTAGAGGGACTGATCTCTGGGGCCAACGTCCTGACTTTC. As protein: CASSVEGLISGANVLTF.